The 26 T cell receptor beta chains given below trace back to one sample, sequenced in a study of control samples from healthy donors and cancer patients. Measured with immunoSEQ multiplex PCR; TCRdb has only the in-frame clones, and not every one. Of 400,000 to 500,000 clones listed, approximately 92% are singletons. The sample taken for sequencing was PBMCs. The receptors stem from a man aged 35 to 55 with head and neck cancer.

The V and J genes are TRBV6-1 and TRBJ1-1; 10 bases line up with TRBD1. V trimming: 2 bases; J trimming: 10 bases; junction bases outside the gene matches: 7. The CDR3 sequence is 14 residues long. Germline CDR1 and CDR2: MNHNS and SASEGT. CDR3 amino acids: CASSEFGQGVRAFF. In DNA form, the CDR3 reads TGTGCCAGCAGTGAATTTGGACAGGGGGTCAGAGCTTTCTTT.

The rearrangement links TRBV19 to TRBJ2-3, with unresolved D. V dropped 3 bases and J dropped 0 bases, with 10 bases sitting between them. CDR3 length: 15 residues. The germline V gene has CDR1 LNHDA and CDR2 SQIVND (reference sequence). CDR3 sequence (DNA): TGTGCCAGTAGTATGACCGATAGGAGCACAGATACGCAGTATTTT. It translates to CASSMTDRSTDTQYF.

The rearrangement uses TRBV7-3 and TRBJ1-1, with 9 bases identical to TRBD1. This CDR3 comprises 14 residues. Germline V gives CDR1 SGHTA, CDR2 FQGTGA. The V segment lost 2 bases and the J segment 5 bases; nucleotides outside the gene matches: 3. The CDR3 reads CASSLEGQGTEAFF. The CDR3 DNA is TGTGCCAGCAGCTTAGAGGGACAGGGAACTGAAGCTTTCTTT. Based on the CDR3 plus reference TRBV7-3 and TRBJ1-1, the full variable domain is GAGVSQTPSNKVTEKGKYVELRCDPISGHTALYWYRQSLGQGPEFLIYFQGTGAADDSGLPNDRFFAVRPEGSVSTLKIQRTERGDSAVYLCASSLEGQGTEAFFGQGTRLTVV.

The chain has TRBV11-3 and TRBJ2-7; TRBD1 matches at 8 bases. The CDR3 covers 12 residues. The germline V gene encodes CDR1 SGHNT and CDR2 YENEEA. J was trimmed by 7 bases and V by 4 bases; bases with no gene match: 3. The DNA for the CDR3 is TGTGCCAGCAGCTCACGGGACAGGGAGCAGTACTTC. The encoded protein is CASSSRDREQYF.

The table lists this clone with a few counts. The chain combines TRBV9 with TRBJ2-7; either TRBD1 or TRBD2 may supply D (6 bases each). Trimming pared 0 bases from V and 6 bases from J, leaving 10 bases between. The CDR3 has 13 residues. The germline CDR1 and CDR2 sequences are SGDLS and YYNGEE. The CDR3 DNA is TGTGCCAGCAGCGTAGGGGGGGCTGCCGAGCAGTACTTC. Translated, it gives CASSVGGAAEQYF.

In nucleotides, the CDR3 is TGTGCCAGCAGCCCGACCGTCGTGGGGATCCCCTCCAATGAGCAGTTCTTC. This sequence encodes CASSPTVVGIPSNEQFF. This chain joins TRBV28 and TRBJ2-1; the D is unclear. The CDR3 runs 17 residues. CDR1 and CDR2 from the germline V gene are MDHEN and SYDVKM. V was pared by 6 bases and J by 6 bases, with 24 bases between.

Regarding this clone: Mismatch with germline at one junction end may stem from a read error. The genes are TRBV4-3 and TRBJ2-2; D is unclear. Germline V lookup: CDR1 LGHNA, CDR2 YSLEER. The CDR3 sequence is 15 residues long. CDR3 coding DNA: TGCGCCAACAGCCAAGGGCTCACGAACACCGGGGAGCTGTTTTTT. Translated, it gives CANSQGLTNTGELFF.

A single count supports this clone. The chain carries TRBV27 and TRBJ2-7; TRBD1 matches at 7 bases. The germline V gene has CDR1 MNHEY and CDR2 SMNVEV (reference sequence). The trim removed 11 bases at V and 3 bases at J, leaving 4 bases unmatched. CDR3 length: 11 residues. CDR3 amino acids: CAQGTVYEQYF. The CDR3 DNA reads TGTGCCCAAGGGACAGTCTACGAGCAGTACTTC.

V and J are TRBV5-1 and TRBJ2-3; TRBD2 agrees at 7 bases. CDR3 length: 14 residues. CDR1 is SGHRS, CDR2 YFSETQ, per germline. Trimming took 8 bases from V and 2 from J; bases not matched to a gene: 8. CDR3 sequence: CASGSGANTDTQYF. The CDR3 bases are TGCGCCAGTGGGAGCGGGGCGAACACAGATACGCAGTATTTT. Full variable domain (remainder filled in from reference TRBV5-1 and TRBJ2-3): KAGVTQTPRYLIKTRGQQVTLSCSPISGHRSVSWYQQTPGQGLQFLFEYFSETQRNKGNFPGRFSGRQFSNSRSEMNVSTLELGDSALYLCASGSGANTDTQYFGPGTRLTVL.

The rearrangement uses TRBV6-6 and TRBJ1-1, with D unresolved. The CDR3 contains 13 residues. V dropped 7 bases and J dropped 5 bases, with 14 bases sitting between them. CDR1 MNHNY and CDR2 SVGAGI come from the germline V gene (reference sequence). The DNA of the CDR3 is TGTGCCAGCACCCCCCCGGGGATGACTGAAGCTTTCTTT. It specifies CASTPPGMTEAFF.

The CDR3 DNA is TGCGCCAGCAGCTTGCCGACCCAACCGGGACCCGGGGAGACCCAGTACTTC. The encoded protein is CASSLPTQPGPGETQYF. The chain recombines TRBV5-1 with TRBJ2-5; possibly TRBD1 or TRBD2 for D (5 bases each). Trimming took off 1 base at V and 5 bases at J, with 21 bases between the two ends. The CDR3 is made up of 17 amino acids. Germline CDR1 SGHRS, CDR2 YFSETQ.

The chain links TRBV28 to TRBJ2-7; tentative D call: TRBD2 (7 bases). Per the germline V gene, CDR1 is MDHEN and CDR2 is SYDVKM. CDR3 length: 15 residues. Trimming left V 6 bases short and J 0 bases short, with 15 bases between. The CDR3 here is CASRTSGGGSYEQYF. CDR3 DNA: TGTGCCAGCAGAACTTCGGGGGGCGGCTCCTACGAGCAGTACTTC. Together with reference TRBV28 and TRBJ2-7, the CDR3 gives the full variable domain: DVKVTQSSRYLVKRTGEKVFLECVQDMDHENMFWYRQDPGLGLRLIYFSYDVKMKEKGDIPEGYSVSREKKERFSLILESASTNQTSMYLCASRTSGGGSYEQYFGPGTRLTVT.

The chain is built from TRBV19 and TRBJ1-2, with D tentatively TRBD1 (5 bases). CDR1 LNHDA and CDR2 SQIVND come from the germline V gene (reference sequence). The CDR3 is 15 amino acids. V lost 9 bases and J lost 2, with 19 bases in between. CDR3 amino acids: CASSLDTGGNYGYTF. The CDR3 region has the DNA TGTGCCAGCTCATTGGATACAGGAGGAAACTATGGCTACACCTTC.

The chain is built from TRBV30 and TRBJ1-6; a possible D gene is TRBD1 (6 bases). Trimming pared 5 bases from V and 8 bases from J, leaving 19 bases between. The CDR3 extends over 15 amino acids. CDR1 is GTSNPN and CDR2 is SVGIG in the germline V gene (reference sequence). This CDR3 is CAWAYRKGGDSPLHF. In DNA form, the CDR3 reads TGTGCCTGGGCTTACCGTAAGGGGGGGGATTCACCCCTCCACTTT. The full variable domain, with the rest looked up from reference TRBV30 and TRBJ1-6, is SQTIHQWPATLVQPVGSPLSLECTVEGTSNPNLYWYRQAAGRGLQLLFYSVGIGQISSEVPQNLSASRPQDRQFILSSKKLLLSDSGFYLCAWAYRKGGDSPLHFGNGTRLTVT.

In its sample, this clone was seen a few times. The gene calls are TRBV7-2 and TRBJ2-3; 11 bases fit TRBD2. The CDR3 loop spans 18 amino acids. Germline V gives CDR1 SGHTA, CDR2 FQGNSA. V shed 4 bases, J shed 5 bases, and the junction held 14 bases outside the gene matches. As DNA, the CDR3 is TGTGCCAGCAGCTCACCTACTAGCGGGAGTTGGGCAGGAGATACGCAGTATTTT. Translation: CASSSPTSGSWAGDTQYF.

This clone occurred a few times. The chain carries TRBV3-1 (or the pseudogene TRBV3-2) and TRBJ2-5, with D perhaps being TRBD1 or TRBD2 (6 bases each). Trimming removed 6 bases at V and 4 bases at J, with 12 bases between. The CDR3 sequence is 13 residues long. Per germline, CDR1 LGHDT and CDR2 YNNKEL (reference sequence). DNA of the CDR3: TGTGCCAGCAGGCTGGGGGGCGGAGAGACCCAGTACTTC. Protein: CASRLGGGETQYF.

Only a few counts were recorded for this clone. The CDR3, as DNA: TGTGCCAGCAGTTTGGCAGTTGACTACACCTTC. It yields the protein CASSLAVDYTF. V usage is TRBV28 and J usage is TRBJ1-2; D is ambiguous. CDR1 MDHEN and CDR2 SYDVKM come from the germline V gene. Trimming stripped 3 bases from V and 10 bases from J, with 9 bases between. The CDR3 runs 11 residues.

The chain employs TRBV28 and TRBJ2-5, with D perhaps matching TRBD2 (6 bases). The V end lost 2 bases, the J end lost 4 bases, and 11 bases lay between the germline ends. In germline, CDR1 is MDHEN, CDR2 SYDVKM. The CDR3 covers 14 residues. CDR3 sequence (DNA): TGTGCCAGCAGTTTAACGGGGGAAGTAGAGACCCAGTACTTC. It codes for CASSLTGEVETQYF.

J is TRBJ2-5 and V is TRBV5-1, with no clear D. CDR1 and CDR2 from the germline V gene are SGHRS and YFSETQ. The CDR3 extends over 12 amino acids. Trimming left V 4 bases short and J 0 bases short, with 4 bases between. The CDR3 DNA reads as TGCGCCAGCAGCCGGTACCAAGAGACCCAGTACTTC. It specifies CASSRYQETQYF.

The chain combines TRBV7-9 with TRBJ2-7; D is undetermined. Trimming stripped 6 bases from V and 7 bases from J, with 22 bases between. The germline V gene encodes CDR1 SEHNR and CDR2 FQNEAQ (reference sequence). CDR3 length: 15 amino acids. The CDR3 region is CASSPTGFRNAEQYF. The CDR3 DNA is TGTGCCAGCAGTCCTACCGGGTTTAGGAACGCGGAGCAGTACTTC.

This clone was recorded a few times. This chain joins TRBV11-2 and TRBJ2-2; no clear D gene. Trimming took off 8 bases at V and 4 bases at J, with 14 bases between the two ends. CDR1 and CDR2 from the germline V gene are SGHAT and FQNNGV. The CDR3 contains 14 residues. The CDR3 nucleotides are TGTGCCAGCTTTAGAGGCGATTTCACCGGGGAGCTGTTTTTT. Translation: CASFRGDFTGELFF.

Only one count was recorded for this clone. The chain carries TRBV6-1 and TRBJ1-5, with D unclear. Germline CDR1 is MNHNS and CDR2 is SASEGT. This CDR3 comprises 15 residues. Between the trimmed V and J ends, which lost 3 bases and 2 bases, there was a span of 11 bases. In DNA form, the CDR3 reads TGTGCCAGCAGTGACCTGGGCTCGGGCAATCAGCCCCAGCATTTT. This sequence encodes CASSDLGSGNQPQHF.

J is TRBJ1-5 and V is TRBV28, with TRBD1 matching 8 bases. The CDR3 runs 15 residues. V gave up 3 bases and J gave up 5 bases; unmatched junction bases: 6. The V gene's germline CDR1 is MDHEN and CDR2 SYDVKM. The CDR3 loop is CASSFRQGSDQPQHF. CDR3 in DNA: TGTGCCAGCAGTTTCAGACAGGGGTCGGATCAGCCCCAGCATTTT. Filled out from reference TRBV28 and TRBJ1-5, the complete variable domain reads DVKVTQSSRYLVKRTGEKVFLECVQDMDHENMFWYRQDPGLGLRLIYFSYDVKMKEKGDIPEGYSVSREKKERFSLILESASTNQTSMYLCASSFRQGSDQPQHFGDGTRLSIL.

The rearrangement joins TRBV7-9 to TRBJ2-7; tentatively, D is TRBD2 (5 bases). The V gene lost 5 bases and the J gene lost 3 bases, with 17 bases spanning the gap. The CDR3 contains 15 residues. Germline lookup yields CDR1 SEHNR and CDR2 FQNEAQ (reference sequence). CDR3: CASSLSGILDYEQYF. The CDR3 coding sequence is TGTGCCAGCAGCCTATCGGGGATTTTGGACTACGAGCAGTACTTC.

As DNA, the CDR3 is TGTGCCAGCAGCTTAGGCATCCCCAGGGCGCAGGACTATGGCTACACCTTC. This gives the protein CASSLGIPRAQDYGYTF. V is TRBV13 and J is TRBJ1-2, with a tentative D call TRBD1 (5 bases). The CDR3 runs 17 residues. The germline gives CDR1 PRHDT, CDR2 FYEKMQ (reference sequence). The V and J ends lost 0 bases and 3 bases respectively, with 17 bases between them.

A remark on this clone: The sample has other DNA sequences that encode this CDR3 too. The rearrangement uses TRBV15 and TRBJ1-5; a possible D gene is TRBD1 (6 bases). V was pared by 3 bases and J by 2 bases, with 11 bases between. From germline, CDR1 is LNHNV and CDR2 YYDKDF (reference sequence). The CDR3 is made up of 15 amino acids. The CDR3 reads CATSRGQGGNQPQHF. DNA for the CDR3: TGTGCCACCAGCAGGGGACAAGGAGGCAATCAGCCCCAGCATTTT.